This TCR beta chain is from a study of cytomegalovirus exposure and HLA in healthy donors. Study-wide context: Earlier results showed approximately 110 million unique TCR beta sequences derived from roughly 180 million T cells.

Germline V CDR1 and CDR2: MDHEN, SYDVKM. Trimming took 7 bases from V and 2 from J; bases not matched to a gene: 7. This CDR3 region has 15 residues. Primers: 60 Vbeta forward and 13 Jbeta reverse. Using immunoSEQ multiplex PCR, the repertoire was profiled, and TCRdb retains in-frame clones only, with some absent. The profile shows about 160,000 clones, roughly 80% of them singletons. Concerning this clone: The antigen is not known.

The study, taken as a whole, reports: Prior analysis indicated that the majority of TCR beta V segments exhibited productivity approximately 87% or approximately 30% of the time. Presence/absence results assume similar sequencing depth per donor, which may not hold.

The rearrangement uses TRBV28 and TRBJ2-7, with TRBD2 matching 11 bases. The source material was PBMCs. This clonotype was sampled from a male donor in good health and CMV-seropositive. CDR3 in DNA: TGTGCCAGCAATCAGGGACTAGCGGTAACCTACGAGCAGTACTTC. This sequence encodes CASNQGLAVTYEQYF.